A single T cell receptor (beta chain) is shown here with its context. The antigen is undetermined. The data were taken from a study of cytomegalovirus exposure and HLA in healthy donors. TCRdb's table, derived via immunoSEQ multiplex PCR, lists solely in-frame clones and lacks some. The sample includes 150,000 or so clones, approximately 90% seen only once; the top ten take less than 8%. General observations from the study: The finding came from a later analysis; first-cohort TCR clusters tended to co-occur in the approximately 120 validation repertoires. The study recorded over 150 TCR beta chains that were cytomegalovirus-associated.

The sequenced material came from PBMCs. The clonotype was recovered from a woman aged 25-40 years in good health and CMV-seropositive.

The DNA for the CDR3 is TGTGCCAGCAGTTTGGACATGAACTATGGCTACACCTTC. Residues: CASSLDMNYGYTF. The chain uses TRBV28 and TRBJ1-2, with D possibly matching TRBD1 (5 bases). From germline, CDR1 is MDHEN and CDR2 SYDVKM. CDR3 size: 13 residues. Trimming removed 3 bases from V and 2 bases from J, with 7 bases in between.